This TCR beta chain was recorded in a study of blood T cell repertoires in COVID-19. Profiling relied on immunoSEQ multiplex PCR, and the TCRdb table lists in-frame clones only, not all of them. The sample includes about 280,000 clones, around 85% seen only once; the top ten take about 2.7%. V lost 4 bases, J lost 2 bases, and 4 bases stayed unmatched. The CDR3 is 14 residues long. CDR1 is LGHNA, CDR2 YNFKEQ, per germline. This clone has more than one count but fewer than ten. The sequenced material came from PBMCs or T cells enriched from blood (not recorded which). The TCR was taken from a woman aged 45 to 65 who had recovered from COVID-19. This chain joins TRBV4-2 and TRBJ1-2; 7 bases agree with TRBD1. CDR3 loop: CASSRSTGNYGYTF. CDR3 coding DNA: TGTGCCAGCAGCCGGTCGACAGGGAACTATGGCTACACCTTC.